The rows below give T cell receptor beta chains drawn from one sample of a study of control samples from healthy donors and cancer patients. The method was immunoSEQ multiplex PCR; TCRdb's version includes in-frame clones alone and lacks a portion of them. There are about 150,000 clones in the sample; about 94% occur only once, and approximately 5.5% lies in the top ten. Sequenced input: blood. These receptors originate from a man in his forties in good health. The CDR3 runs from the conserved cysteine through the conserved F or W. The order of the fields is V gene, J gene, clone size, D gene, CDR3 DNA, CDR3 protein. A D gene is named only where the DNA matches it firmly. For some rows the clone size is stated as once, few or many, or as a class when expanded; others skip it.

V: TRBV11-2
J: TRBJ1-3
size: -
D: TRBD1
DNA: TGTGCCAGCAGCGCCCTGGCGGGACAGACCTTCTCTGGAAACACCATATATTTT
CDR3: CASSALAGQTFSGNTIYF

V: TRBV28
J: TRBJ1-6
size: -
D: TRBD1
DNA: TGTGCCAGCAAACATGGGACAGCGAATTCACCCCTCCACTTT
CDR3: CASKHGTANSPLHF

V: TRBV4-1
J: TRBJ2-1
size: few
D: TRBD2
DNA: TGCGCCAGCAGCCAAGGTGGGACTAGCGGTAGCTCCTACAATGAGCAGTTCTTC
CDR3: CASSQGGTSGSSYNEQFF

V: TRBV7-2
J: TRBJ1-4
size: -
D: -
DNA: TGTGCCAGCAGCTCCGCCGGTACACGGGGAAAACTGTTTTTT
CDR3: CASSSAGTRGKLFF

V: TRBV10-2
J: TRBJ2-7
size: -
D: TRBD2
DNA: TGCGCCAGCAACCCTGGGGGGGGAAGGGAGCAGTACTTC
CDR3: CASNPGGGREQYF

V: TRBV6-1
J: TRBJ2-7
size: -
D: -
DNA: TGTGCCAGCAGTGAAGGGTTGAACAACGAGCAGTACTTC
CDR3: CASSEGLNNEQYF

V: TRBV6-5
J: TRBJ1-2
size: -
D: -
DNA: TGTGCCAGCAGGGGAAGTTCTCTTGGCTACACCTTC
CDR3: CASRGSSLGYTF

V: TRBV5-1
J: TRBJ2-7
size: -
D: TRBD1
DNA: TGCGCCAGCAGCGGTCGACAGGGGTACGAGCAGTACTTC
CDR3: CASSGRQGYEQYF

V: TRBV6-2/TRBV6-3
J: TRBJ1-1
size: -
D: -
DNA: TGTGCCAGCAGTTACTCAGGGGGAACTGAAGCTTTCTTT
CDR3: CASSYSGGTEAFF

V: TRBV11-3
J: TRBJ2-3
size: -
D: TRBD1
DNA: TGTGCCAGCAGCTTAGCCGCACAGGGGTATACGCAGTATTTT
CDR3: CASSLAAQGYTQYF

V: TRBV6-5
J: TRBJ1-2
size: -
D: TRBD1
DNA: TGTGCCAGCAGTTACTCCCTACAGGGGGCCTATGGCTACACCTTC
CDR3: CASSYSLQGAYGYTF

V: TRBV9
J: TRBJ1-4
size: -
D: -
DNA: TGTGCCAGCAGCGTTCGAGACAGACCGGGGGAAAAACTGTTTTTT
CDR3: CASSVRDRPGEKLFF

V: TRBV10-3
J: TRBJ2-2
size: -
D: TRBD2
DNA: TGTGCCATCAGTGAGAGCCTAGCGGGGGACACCGGGGAGCTGTTTTTT
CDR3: CAISESLAGDTGELFF

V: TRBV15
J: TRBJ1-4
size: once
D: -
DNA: TGTGCCACCAGCAGAGCAGTTGCAACTAATGAAAAACTGTTTTTT
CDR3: CATSRAVATNEKLFF

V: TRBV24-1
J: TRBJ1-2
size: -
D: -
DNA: TGTGCCACCAGTGATCCCCAACAGTCTGCAAACTATGGCTACACCTTC
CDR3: CATSDPQQSANYGYTF

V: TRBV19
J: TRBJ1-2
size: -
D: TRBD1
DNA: TGTGCCAGTAGACGGACAGGGGGCAACTATGGCTACACCTTC
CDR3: CASRRTGGNYGYTF

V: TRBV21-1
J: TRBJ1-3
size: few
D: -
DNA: TGTGCCAGCAGCACGAGGCTGAGACAGGGAGATGAATCTGGAAACACCATATATTTT
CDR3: CASSTRLRQGDESGNTIYF

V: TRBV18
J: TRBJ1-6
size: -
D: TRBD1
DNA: TGTGCCAGCTCACCTTACGGACAGGGAGGAGGTAATTCACCCCTCCACTTT
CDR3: CASSPYGQGGGNSPLHF

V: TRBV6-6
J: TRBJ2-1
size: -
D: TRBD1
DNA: TGTGCCAGCAGTTCGGGACAGGGCGGAACCTACAATGAGCAGTTCTTC
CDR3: CASSSGQGGTYNEQFF

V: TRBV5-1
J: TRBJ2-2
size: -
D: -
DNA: TGCGCCAGCAGCTTGGAAACCGGGGAGCTGTTTTTT
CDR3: CASSLETGELFF

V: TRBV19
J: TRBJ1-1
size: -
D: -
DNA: TGTGCCAGTACCACAGGCCTACTGAACACTGAAGCTTTCTTT
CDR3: CASTTGLLNTEAFF

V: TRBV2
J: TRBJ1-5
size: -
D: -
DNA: TGTGCCAGCAGTGAAGGGACAGTAATAGATCAGCCCCAGCATTTT
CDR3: CASSEGTVIDQPQHF

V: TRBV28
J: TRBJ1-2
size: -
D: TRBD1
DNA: TGTGCCAGCAGTTTCCCGACAGGGCCGCCCGGAGATGGCTACACCTTC
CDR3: CASSFPTGPPGDGYTF

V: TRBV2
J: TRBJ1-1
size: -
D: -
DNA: TGTGCCAGCAGCGCCCCTCCCTCGGAGGGGAGCACTGAAGCTTTCTTT
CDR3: CASSAPPSEGSTEAFF

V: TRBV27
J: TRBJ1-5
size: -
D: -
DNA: TGTGCCAGCAGTTTATATGGCGTTGGGGGAGGGGGCAATCAGCCCCAGCATTTT
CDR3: CASSLYGVGGGGNQPQHF

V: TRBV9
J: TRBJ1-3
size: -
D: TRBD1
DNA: TGTGCCAGCAGCGTCTCCGGGACAGGTCTCTCTGGAAACACCATATATTTT
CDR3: CASSVSGTGLSGNTIYF

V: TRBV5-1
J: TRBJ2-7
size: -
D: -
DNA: TGCGCCAGCAGCTTGGGGCTCGGGACGGAAAACTACGAGCAGTACTTC
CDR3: CASSLGLGTENYEQYF